This paragraph covers one T cell receptor beta chain sequence. Germline CDR1 SGHTA, CDR2 FQGTGA. Trimming shortened V by 5 bases and J by 5 bases, and 13 bases separated the two germline ends. The CDR3 totals 13 residues. Profiled with immunoSEQ multiplex PCR; TCRdb holds only in-frame clones, not every one. There are 200,000 to 300,000 clones in the sample; approximately 86% occur only once, and roughly 4.9% lies in the top ten. The sample belongs to a study of blood T cell repertoires in COVID-19. This chain links TRBV7-3 with TRBJ2-7; D is possibly TRBD1 (6 bases). Sequenced input: peripheral blood. The receptor's source is a woman in her sixties or seventies with COVID-19, enrolled during active disease. The CDR3 region has the DNA TGTGCCAGCAGCCCCCGGGACAAGGACGAGCAGTACTTC. Translated, it gives CASSPRDKDEQYF. Variable domain in full (rest from reference TRBV7-3 and TRBJ2-7): GAGVSQTPSNKVTEKGKYVELRCDPISGHTALYWYRQSLGQGPEFLIYFQGTGAADDSGLPNDRFFAVRPEGSVSTLKIQRTERGDSAVYLCASSPRDKDEQYFGPGTRLTVT.